This TCR beta chain was obtained from a study of Graves' ophthalmopathy and Graves' hyperthyroidism. Study findings and constraints: A classifier, a 13-signature model, separated ophthalmopathy from stable hyperthyroidism with around 88% sensitivity and about 82% specificity.

Clinicians made diagnoses from clinical symptoms, serum thyroxine, TRAb, thyroid ultrasound and orbital computed tomography. For repertoire sequencing, the TCR beta CDR3 regions were amplified from RNA transcripts. First-round RT-PCR with HTBI primers preceded a second-round multiplex PCR. TCRdb fed the multiplex PCR reads into MiXCR, producing one record per CDR3 protein. Of some 360,000 distinct CDR3 sequences detected, about 18% appear once; the ten largest clones hold 2% to 2.5%. This clonotype was counted a few times. Its specificity is not known. A much larger clone differs by one base, so this may be a read error. Germline V gene sequence: CDR1 DFQATT, CDR2 SNEGSKA (reference sequence). This CDR3 region has 14 residues.

The clonotype comes from an adult woman with stable Graves' hyperthyroidism. Sequenced sample: peripheral blood. The chain couples TRBV20-1 to TRBJ2-7; 9 positions agree with TRBD1. This CDR3 is CSADRGTGRYGQYF. The CDR3 DNA is TGCAGTGCTGACCGCGGGACAGGGAGGTACGGGCAGTACTTC.